The clone carrying this T cell receptor beta chain was counted only a few times. The PCR template was genomic DNA. Amplification of the beta chain CDR3 used 30 forward and 13 reverse multiplex primers. TCRdb called the multiplex PCR reads again in MiXCR, with one record for every CDR3 protein. In the table there are fewer than 350,000 distinct CDR3 sequences, roughly 48% of which are singletons. Standard classification criteria confirmed type 1 or type 2 diabetes in all patients. No donor had another autoimmune disease or recent infection within four weeks. Each participant gave around 10 milliliters of peripheral blood. The sample is drawn from a study of type 1 and type 2 diabetes patients. Across the study: Samples came from type 1 diabetic, type 2 diabetic or nondiabetic people, recruited in China.

With V trimmed by 3 bases and J by 6 bases, 15 bases remained unmatched. This CDR3 has 17 residues. CDR1 and CDR2 from the germline V gene are SGDLS and YYNGEE. V and J are TRBV9 and TRBJ2-1; TRBD2 matches at 7 bases. The receptor was derived from a man between 18 and 29 years old with type 2 diabetes. The sequenced sample was peripheral blood mononuclear cells (PBMCs). The DNA of the CDR3 is TGTGCCAGCAGCGATCCAAAAAGGGCGGGAGCGGGCAATGAGCAGTTCTTC. This encodes CASSDPKRAGAGNEQFF.